Shown below are 18 T cell receptor beta chains from a single sample sequenced in a study of Graves' ophthalmopathy and Graves' hyperthyroidism. Beta-chain TCR CDR3 regions were amplified from RNA transcripts. HTBI-primed first-round RT-PCR preceded second-round multiplex PCR. TCRdb reanalysed the multiplex PCR reads using MiXCR and keeps one entry per CDR3 protein. The data show about 370,000 distinct CDR3 sequences, about 18% seen once. Material for sequencing was peripheral blood. The origin of the receptors is a woman aged 18-30 years with Graves' ophthalmopathy.

This clonotype was counted only a few times. This chain links TRBV30 with TRBJ1-2, with TRBD1 matching 9 bases. V shed 5 bases, J shed 9 bases, and the junction held 10 bases outside the gene matches. This CDR3 region has 13 residues. Per germline, CDR1 GTSNPN and CDR2 SVGIG (reference sequence). The DNA for the CDR3 is TGTGCCTGGGGGACAGGGAACTATAGGAGCTACACCTTC. Translated, it gives CAWGTGNYRSYTF.

This clonotype has at least ten counts. Since a much larger clone is just one base distant, this may be a read error. V gene TRBV20-1 combines with J gene TRBJ1-5; 7 bases line up with TRBD1. After removal of 6 bases from V and 11 bases from J, the junction contained 13 bases not matched to a gene. Looked up from germline, CDR1 is DFQATT and CDR2 is SNEGSKA (reference sequence). This CDR3 has 13 residues. CDR3 DNA sequence: TGCAGTGCCGCGGCAAGGGGCGGACAGGCCCAGCATTTT. This sequence encodes CSAAARGGQAQHF.

The V and J genes are TRBV6-1 and TRBJ1-1; TRBD1 agrees at 8 bases. The CDR3 contains 14 residues. Germline CDR1 is MNHNS and CDR2 is SASEGT. V shed 9 bases, J shed 4 bases, and the junction held 10 bases outside the gene matches. CDR3 bases: TGTGCCAGTACTCCGGGACAGGAGGCCACTGAAGCTTTCTTT. It codes for CASTPGQEATEAFF.

This clonotype was seen at least ten times. One end of the junction fails to match germline, which may point to a read error. The V call is TRBV6-2 or TRBV6-3, the J call TRBJ2-2; 12 nucleotides align to TRBD1. There are 14 residues in the CDR3. The germline V gene encodes CDR1 MNHEY and CDR2 SVGEGT. The CDR3 coding sequence is TGTGCCAGCAGCGGGACAGGGGGCACCAGGGAGCTGTTTTTT. Translating it yields CASSGTGGTRELFF.

The chain has TRBV20-1 and TRBJ2-4, with 7 bases matching TRBD2. From germline, CDR1 is DFQATT and CDR2 SNEGSKA (reference sequence). This CDR3 region has 15 residues. V was clipped by 2 bases and J by 3 bases; unmatched bases: 7. CDR3 bases: TGCAGTGCTAGACATCAGCGGGAAGGCAAAAACATTCAGTACTTC. Amino acid sequence: CSARHQREGKNIQYF.

This clonotype was detected many times. The chain joins TRBV19 to TRBJ2-7; 11 nucleotides line up with TRBD2. Trimming took 3 bases from V and 5 from J; bases not matched to a gene: 6. The CDR3 consists of 15 residues. CDR1 and CDR2 from the germline V gene are LNHDA and SQIVND (reference sequence). CDR3 in DNA: TGTGCCAGTAGTATCACTAGACTAGCGGGGAACGAGCAGTACTTC. Amino acid sequence: CASSITRLAGNEQYF.

This clonotype has a count of ten or more. The V gene is TRBV6-1, the J gene TRBJ2-2; 7 bases line up with TRBD2. Germline V gene lookup returns CDR1 MNHNS and CDR2 SASEGT. The CDR3 runs 19 residues. J lost 3 bases, V lost 2 bases, and 15 bases had no gene match. CDR3 sequence (DNA): TGTGCCAGCAGTGAAATTAGGACATCTTGGGGGGGGTACACCGGGGAGCTGTTTTTT. Translated: CASSEIRTSWGGYTGELFF.

This clonotype was detected many times. J is TRBJ2-2 and V is TRBV10-3, with TRBD2 matching over 11 bases. CDR3 length: 16 amino acids. V was pared by 8 bases and J by 4 bases, with 9 bases of the junction left unmatched. The germline CDR1 and CDR2 sequences are ENHRY and SYGVKD. CDR3 nucleotide sequence: TGTGCCATCCGGAAGGCCCTAGCGGGAGGCACCGGGGAGCTGTTTTTT. This sequence encodes CAIRKALAGGTGELFF.

The chain combines TRBV7-2 with TRBJ2-2; no reliable D call. The ends were cut back, 0 bases at V and 7 bases at J, with 12 bases in the middle. This CDR3 contains 15 residues. Germline CDR1 and CDR2: SGHTA and FQGNSA. The CDR3 DNA follows: TGTGCCAGCAGCTTAGCGCTCTTTGATAGCGGGGAGCTGTTTTTT. It yields the protein CASSLALFDSGELFF.

Ten or more counts support this clonotype. The CDR3 DNA is TGCAGTGCCTTAGTAGCGGGAGTCGTAGGCGAGCAGTACTTC. Translating gives CSALVAGVVGEQYF. The chain links TRBV20-1 to TRBJ2-7; 9 nucleotides align to TRBD2. The CDR3 covers 14 residues. V was pared by 6 bases and J by 6 bases, with 12 bases of the junction left unmatched. CDR1 DFQATT and CDR2 SNEGSKA come from the germline V gene (reference sequence).

This clonotype was recorded at least ten times. The V call is TRBV29-1, the J call TRBJ2-2; D is perhaps TRBD1 (5 bases). V lost 3 bases and J 3 bases, leaving 11 bases between the germline ends. From germline, CDR1 is SQVTM and CDR2 ANQGSEA. There are 14 residues in the CDR3. CDR3 amino acids: CSVEKGPYTGELFF. Here the CDR3 DNA reads TGCAGCGTTGAGAAGGGGCCCTACACCGGGGAGCTGTTTTTT.

This clonotype was seen ten or more times. The chain combines TRBV9 with TRBJ1-2; D gene ambiguous. Germline values: CDR1 SGDLS, CDR2 YYNGEE. V was cut by 4 bases and J by 4 bases, with 20 bases left in between. The CDR3 contains 16 residues. CDR3 in DNA: TGTGCCAGCAGCCCTACCTTCTCAAGCAGCTCCTATGGCTACACCTTC. Protein: CASSPTFSSSSYGYTF.

This clonotype has a single count. The chain employs TRBV6-2 or TRBV6-3 and TRBJ1-5; no firm D call. Germline V lookup: CDR1 MNHEY, CDR2 SVGEGT. There are 13 residues in the CDR3. V lost 3 bases to trimming and J lost 4 bases, with 7 bases between them. The CDR3 loop is CASSYQANQPQHF. CDR3 sequence (DNA): TGTGCCAGCAGTTATCAGGCAAATCAGCCCCAGCATTTT.

This clonotype was seen many times. V gene TRBV6-4 combines with J gene TRBJ1-1, with TRBD1 matching 9 bases. The CDR3 runs to 14 residues. Trimming removed 3 bases from V and 4 bases from J; junction bases left unmatched: 3. Germline-derived CDR1 and CDR2 are MRHNA and SNTAGT. The CDR3 loop reads CASSEQQGATEAFF. The CDR3 DNA reads as TGTGCCAGCAGTGAGCAACAGGGGGCCACTGAAGCTTTCTTT.

This clonotype was recorded at least ten times. V is TRBV6-5 and J is TRBJ1-1; D is perhaps TRBD1 (6 bases). The CDR3 has 14 amino acids. Deletions cut 2 bases from V and 2 bases from J, with 9 bases between. Germline V lookup: CDR1 MNHEY, CDR2 SVGAGI. CDR3 sequence (DNA): TGTGCCAGCAGTTACGAAGGGGGAAACACTGAAGCTTTCTTT. As protein: CASSYEGGNTEAFF.

This clonotype was detected only a few times. As the CDR3 is not closed by the conserved phenylalanine or tryptophan, this likely results from a read error. The chain joins TRBV11-2 to TRBJ2-7; 10 bases are shared with TRBD1. Germline V gene sequence: CDR1 SGHAT, CDR2 FQNNGV. This CDR3 comprises 14 residues. The junction had 4 bases not matched to a gene; V was cut back by 5 bases and J by 3 bases. The CDR3 bases are TGTGCCAGCAGCCGCGGACAGGGGGACTACGAGCAGTACTCC. The encoded protein is CASSRGQGDYEQYS.

This clonotype has ten or more counts. The chain uses TRBV6-2 or TRBV6-3 and TRBJ1-2, with D possibly matching TRBD1 (5 bases). CDR3 length: 13 amino acids. Germline V gene sequence: CDR1 MNHEY, CDR2 SVGEGT. Between the trimmed V and J ends, which lost 2 bases and 4 bases, there was a span of 8 bases. Here the CDR3 reads CASSYGRGYGYTF. In DNA, the CDR3 is TGTGCCAGCAGTTACGGAAGGGGCTATGGCTACACCTTC.

V is TRBV27 and J is TRBJ2-2, with 8 bases lining up with TRBD1. The CDR3 sequence is 14 residues long. V dropped 3 bases and J dropped 7; count of bases not matched to a gene: 4. Germline V CDR1 and CDR2: MNHEY, SMNVEV (reference sequence). CDR3 amino acids: CASSFRTGSGELFF. The CDR3 DNA reads as TGTGCCAGCAGTTTCCGGACAGGGAGCGGGGAGCTGTTTTTT.